This TCR beta chain was found in a study of early T cells in non-severe SARS-CoV-2 infection. TCRdb redid the calling of the 5' RACE reads with MiXCR, one entry per CDR3 protein. The sample lists more than 75,000 distinct CDR3 sequences; around 15% were seen once. Germline assignment: CDR1 MDHEN and CDR2 SYDVKM. The germline V and J ends were trimmed by 4 bases and 14 bases, with 19 bases remaining between them. CDR3 length: 13 amino acids. This clonotype was observed many times. This receptor was taken from an adult who was a healthcare worker with PCR-confirmed SARS-CoV-2 infection or an uninfected control (not recorded which). Sequenced material: whole blood. The chain combines TRBV28 with TRBJ2-3, with D perhaps matching TRBD2 (6 bases). Here the CDR3 reads CASSSIPPGLPYF. CDR3 sequence (DNA): TGTGCCAGCAGTTCAATACCCCCGGGACTCCCGTATTTT.